This T cell receptor beta chain was profiled in a study of blood T cell repertoires in COVID-19. The overall study: Sources were T cells, B-cell-depleted T cells, or PBMCs; the material itself was cDNA or gDNA.

The CDR3 is made up of 10 amino acids. Trimming removed 8 bases at V and 7 bases at J, with 8 bases between. Per the original methods: Reference gene primer amplification gave estimated nucleated cell counts. Only in-frame clones appear in the TCRdb table, and some are missing; sequencing was by immunoSEQ multiplex PCR. Clone size and V and J calls were adopted from that table, with D and trimming inferred from the DNA. This table has about 110,000 clones, approximately 88% appearing once. The chain recombines TRBV12-3 or TRBV12-4 with TRBJ1-1; D unclear. This TCR was sampled from a woman between 70 and 85 years old with acute or convalescent COVID-19. The specimen was peripheral blood. This CDR3 reads CASGTVEAFF. As DNA, the CDR3 is TGTGCCAGCGGTACTGTTGAAGCTTTCTTT.